This section outlines one TCR beta chain sequence together with its context. The antigen is undetermined. This sample was included in a study of T cells in Graves' hyperthyroidism and ophthalmopathy. Study observations and caveats: The model's output predicted ophthalmopathy at a median of roughly seven months prior to onset.

TCR beta CDR3 sequences were amplified from RNA transcripts. Primed by the HTBI set, a first-round RT-PCR was run on the TCR CDR3. In TCRdb, the multiplex PCR reads were re-called with MiXCR into one record per CDR3 protein. The sample shows about 640,000 distinct CDR3 sequences, roughly 14% of them seen only once. Each person with ophthalmopathy scored at least 3 on the Clinical Activity Score, reached NOSPECS grade 4 or higher, and had been ill under 3 months. Diagnosis relied on clinical symptoms, serum thyroxine and TRAb, thyroid ultrasound and orbital computed tomography. The sequenced sample was blood. This sequence was found in a woman in her 50s with Graves' ophthalmopathy.

CDR3 sequence (DNA): TGTGCCAGTAGTAGCCCCTTCGGTAGCGGGAGGCCCTTCTCGACCAGCTCCTACAATGAGCAGTTCTTC. It codes for CASSSPFGSGRPFSTSSYNEQFF. The rearrangement links TRBV19 to TRBJ2-1; 10 nucleotides align to TRBD2. This CDR3 contains 23 residues. Germline V CDR1 and CDR2: LNHDA, SQIVND (reference sequence). The V segment lost 4 bases and the J segment 0 bases; nucleotides outside the gene matches: 24.